The following is a T cell receptor (beta chain) sequence with its context. Its target is unknown. Locally advanced or metastatic urothelial carcinoma was present in patients. The V gene's germline CDR1 is SGHRS and CDR2 YFSETQ. Deletions cut 4 bases from V and 0 bases from J, with 8 bases between. CDR3 length: 13 residues. This sample was taken from a study of PD-L1 blockade in urothelial cancer. Whole-study findings and limits: Having blood TCR clonality under the median before treatment predicted better survival.

The protocol was immunoSEQ multiplex PCR, while the TCRdb copy is restricted to in-frame clones and leaves out a portion. The data hold tens of thousands of clones, with 85% to 90% observed a single time. Source: PBMCs, taken around atezolizumab (anti-PD-L1) treatment. V gene TRBV5-1 combines with J gene TRBJ2-7; the D is unclear. The source is a man aged 45-65 years with urothelial cancer. CDR3 residues: CASSKAASYEQYF. For the CDR3, the DNA is TGCGCCAGCAGCAAGGCGGCCTCCTACGAGCAGTACTTC.